What follows are 9 T cell receptor beta chains derived from one specimen sequenced in a study of blood T cells in healthy people across ages. Primed by a sample-barcoded 5' primer and a J-beta primer mix, a second PCR proceeded for roughly 7 to 12 cycles. TCRdb re-called the 5' RACE reads with MiXCR, one entry per CDR3 protein. The sample has some 890,000 distinct CDR3 sequences; about 28% are singletons. These data were also reused for a study on T cells of mothers and their children.

What was sequenced was blood. Receptors were obtained from a woman aged 40-49 years in good health.

At least ten counts were recorded for this clonotype. The chain carries TRBV12-3 or TRBV12-4 and TRBJ1-1; 7 bases match TRBD1. The CDR3 contains 14 residues. The ends lost 6 bases at V and 5 bases at J; junction bases unmatched: 9. CDR3 sequence: CASSSQGRGTEAFF. The CDR3 nucleotides are TGTGCCAGCAGCTCACAGGGGAGAGGGACTGAAGCTTTCTTT.

This chain joins TRBV20-1 and TRBJ1-2; no definite D call. V lost 6 bases and J lost 7, with 15 bases in between. Germline-derived CDR1 and CDR2 are DFQATT and SNEGSKA (reference sequence). The CDR3 loop spans 12 amino acids. CDR3 in DNA: TGCAGTGCCGCACGGGGTGATCTTGGCTACACCTTC. The encoded protein is CSAARGDLGYTF.

This clonotype was detected a few times. The chain joins TRBV7-9 to TRBJ2-6, with D tentatively TRBD2 (6 bases). This CDR3 region has 18 residues. Trimming stripped 2 bases from V and 0 bases from J, with 14 bases between. Germline V gene sequence: CDR1 SEHNR, CDR2 FQNEAQ (reference sequence). CDR3 residues: CASSLRRGGSSGANVLTF. DNA for the CDR3: TGTGCCAGCAGCTTACGGCGGGGTGGAAGCTCTGGGGCCAACGTCCTGACTTTC.

The V and J genes are TRBV29-1 and TRBJ2-1; the D is unclear. This CDR3 region has 11 residues. Germline V gene sequence: CDR1 SQVTM, CDR2 ANQGSEA. The CDR3 DNA sequence: TGCAGGGTCGGGTCCTACAATGAGCAGTTCTTC. Translating it yields CRVGSYNEQFF.

The table lists this clonotype with many counts. The V and J genes are TRBV4-3 and TRBJ2-7, with D possibly TRBD1 on 5 matching bases. CDR3 length equals 13 residues. Germline V lookup: CDR1 LGHNA, CDR2 YSLEER. V lost 1 base, J lost 7 bases, and 11 bases lay in between. CDR3 protein: CASSQGQGWEQYF. The CDR3, as DNA: TGCGCCAGCAGCCAAGGGCAGGGATGGGAGCAGTACTTC.

The rearrangement links TRBV28 to TRBJ2-2, with 9 bases fitting TRBD2. CDR1 and CDR2 (germline): MDHEN, SYDVKM. CDR3 length: 17 residues. Losses at the gene ends were 4 bases for V and 1 base for J; bases not matched to a gene: 7. CDR3 sequence reads: CASSYVAGVKNTGELFF. CDR3 in DNA: TGTGCCAGCAGTTATGTAGCGGGGGTGAAGAACACCGGGGAGCTGTTTTTT. Looking up the rest from reference TRBV28 and TRBJ2-2 gives the full variable domain: DVKVTQSSRYLVKRTGEKVFLECVQDMDHENMFWYRQDPGLGLRLIYFSYDVKMKEKGDIPEGYSVSREKKERFSLILESASTNQTSMYLCASSYVAGVKNTGELFFGEGSRLTVL.

This clonotype was recorded once. V gene TRBV9 combines with J gene TRBJ1-1; 8 bases agree with TRBD1. Germline values: CDR1 SGDLS, CDR2 YYNGEE. This CDR3 has 15 residues. The ends lost 3 bases at V and 4 bases at J; junction bases unmatched: 8. The CDR3 reads CASSAGQGFSTEAFF. CDR3 sequence (DNA): TGTGCCAGCAGCGCCGGACAGGGTTTTAGCACTGAAGCTTTCTTT. Full variable domain (rest looked up from reference TRBV9 and TRBJ1-1): DSGVTQTPKHLITATGQRVTLRCSPRSGDLSVYWYQQSLDQGLQFLIQYYNGEERAKGNILERFSAQQFPDLHSELNLSSLELGDSALYFCASSAGQGFSTEAFFGQGTRLTVV.

V gene TRBV20-1 combines with J gene TRBJ2-3; 7 bases match TRBD2. The CDR3 is 15 amino acids. The germline V gene has CDR1 DFQATT and CDR2 SNEGSKA (reference sequence). J gave up 5 bases and V 2 bases, and 10 bases lay outside the gene matches. Written as DNA, the CDR3 is TGCAGTGCTAGACCCATGGGAGCGGGGAAAGATACGCAGTATTTT. Translation gives CSARPMGAGKDTQYF.

This clonotype was observed a few times. The V and J genes are TRBV6-1 and TRBJ2-3; 7 nucleotides align to TRBD2. This CDR3 is 16 amino acids long. The germline V gene has CDR1 MNHNS and CDR2 SASEGT. V shed 3 bases and J 0 bases; nucleotides not matched to a gene: 6. For the CDR3, the DNA is TGTGCCAGCAGTGACCCCGGACTAGACAGCACAGATACGCAGTATTTT. This translates into CASSDPGLDSTDTQYF.